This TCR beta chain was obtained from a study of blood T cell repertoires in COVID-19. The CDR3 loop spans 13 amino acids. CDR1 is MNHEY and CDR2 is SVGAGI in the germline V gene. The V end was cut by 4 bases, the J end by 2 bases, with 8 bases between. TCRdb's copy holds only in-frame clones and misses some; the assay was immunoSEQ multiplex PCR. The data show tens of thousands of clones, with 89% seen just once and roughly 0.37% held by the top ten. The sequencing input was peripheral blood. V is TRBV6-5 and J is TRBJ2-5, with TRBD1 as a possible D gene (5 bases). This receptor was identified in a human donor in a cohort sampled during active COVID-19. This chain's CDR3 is CASSSRTQETQYF. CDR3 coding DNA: TGTGCCAGCAGTTCTCGGACACAAGAGACCCAGTACTTC.